This T cell receptor beta chain was recorded in a study of PD-1 blockade in classical Hodgkin lymphoma. Study background: Patients were treated with nivolumab at 3 mg/kg, and this was given intravenously every 2 weeks.

Specified time point: cycle 4 day 1 (C4D1), after 5 to 7 weeks of nivolumab. Each of the patients experienced relapse following autologous stem cell transplantation, and their brentuximab vedotin exposure differed. Negative selection with magnets was how CD8+ T cells were isolated from the thawed PBMCs. Data came from immunoSEQ multiplex PCR; TCRdb stores just in-frame clones and leaves some out. Of some 14,000 clones in the sample, roughly 89% were seen once. The germline CDR1 and CDR2 sequences are MNHNS and SASEGT. The CDR3 length is 15 residues. J gave up 1 base and V 6 bases, and 5 bases lay outside the gene matches.

Here the sequenced sample was CD8+ T cells from blood, taken before the fourth cycle of nivolumab. The chain couples TRBV6-1 to TRBJ2-2; the match to TRBD1 covers 7 bases. This sequence was found in a human donor with classical Hodgkin lymphoma. The CDR3 protein is CASRTGTENTGELFF. The CDR3 nucleotides are TGTGCCAGCAGGACCGGGACAGAGAACACCGGGGAGCTGTTTTTT.